Below, 14 T cell receptor beta chains from the same sample are listed, as sequenced in a study of blood T cell repertoires in COVID-19. Measured with immunoSEQ multiplex PCR; TCRdb has only the in-frame clones, and not every one. The table shows 220,000 or so clones, with around 81% occurring only once. Sequenced sample: peripheral blood. The receptors derive from a woman in her 70s with acute or convalescent COVID-19.

This clone was seen once. The rearrangement links TRBV15 to TRBJ2-5; D is perhaps TRBD2 (6 bases). The germline CDR1 and CDR2 sequences are LNHNV and YYDKDF (reference sequence). The CDR3 is made up of 15 amino acids. V was pared by 1 base and J by 5 bases, with 14 bases between. As DNA, the CDR3 is TGTGCCACCAGCAGAGGGGAGGTGCAGGCGGAGACCCAGTACTTC. Amino acid sequence: CATSRGEVQAETQYF. Supplemented by reference TRBV15 and TRBJ2-5, the full variable domain reads DAMVIQNPRYQVTQFGKPVTLSCSQTLNHNVMYWYQQKSSQAPKLLFHYYDKDFNNEADTPDNFQSRRPNTSFCFLDIRSPGLGDTAMYLCATSRGEVQAETQYFGPGTRLLVL.

V usage is TRBV4-1 and J usage is TRBJ2-3; the match to TRBD2 covers 10 bases. V trimming: 4 bases; J trimming: 2 bases; junction bases outside the gene matches: 6. The CDR3 loop spans 16 amino acids. Looked up from germline, CDR1 is MGHRA and CDR2 is YSYEKL. CDR3 sequence: CASSRVAGGNTDTQYF. In nucleotides, the CDR3 is TGCGCCAGCAGCCGAGTAGCGGGAGGTAACACAGATACGCAGTATTTT.

V is TRBV19 and J is TRBJ1-1; TRBD1 might be the D (5 bases). V was shortened by 5 bases and J by 1 base, with 8 bases between the two germline ends. Germline-derived CDR1 and CDR2 are LNHDA and SQIVND (reference sequence). This CDR3 contains 13 residues. This chain's CDR3 is CASSRQSNTEAFF. In DNA form, the CDR3 reads TGTGCCAGTAGTCGACAGTCGAACACTGAAGCTTTCTTT.

This clone appeared many times. The chain joins TRBV6-2 or TRBV6-3 to TRBJ2-3; 7 positions agree with TRBD2. J gave up 2 bases and V 0 bases, and 5 bases lay outside the gene matches. Germline V gene data show CDR1 as MNHEY and CDR2 as SVGEGT. CDR3 size: 16 residues. The CDR3 here is CASSYSSGSFTDTQYF. The CDR3 DNA reads TGTGCCAGCAGTTACTCTAGCGGGTCCTTCACAGATACGCAGTATTTT.

The chain is built from TRBV10-1 and TRBJ2-7; 7 bases align to TRBD1. There are 15 residues in the CDR3. With V trimmed by 2 bases and J by 4 bases, 8 bases remained unmatched. Germline CDR1 is WNHNN and CDR2 is SYGVQD (reference sequence). The CDR3 region is CASSEVGTASYEQYF. CDR3 sequence (DNA): TGCGCCAGCAGTGAGGTCGGGACAGCATCTTACGAGCAGTACTTC.

J is TRBJ1-1 and V is TRBV13; TRBD1 matches at 8 bases. The CDR3 runs 16 residues. From germline, CDR1 is PRHDT and CDR2 FYEKMQ (reference sequence). The V and J ends lost 0 bases and 2 bases, in that order; junction bases with no gene match: 5. CDR3 DNA: TGTGCCAGCAGCTTAGGGGCGACAGGGGTAAACACTGAAGCTTTCTTT. It encodes CASSLGATGVNTEAFF.

As regards this clone: The same CDR3 is also encoded by other DNA sequences in this sample. The gene calls are TRBV7-2 and TRBJ1-5, with D uncertain. CDR3 length: 16 residues. The germline gives CDR1 SGHTA, CDR2 FQGNSA. V lost 2 bases and J 1 base, leaving 12 bases between the germline ends. Here the CDR3 DNA reads TGTGCCAGCAGCTTAATGTCAGGATTGAGCAATCAGCCCCAGCATTTT. Translation: CASSLMSGLSNQPQHF. The whole variable domain, filled in from reference TRBV7-2 and TRBJ1-5, reads GAGVSQSPSNKVTEKGKDVELRCDPISGHTALYWYRQSLGQGLEFLIYFQGNSAPDKSGLPSDRFSAERTGGSVSTLTIQRTQQEDSAVYLCASSLMSGLSNQPQHFGDGTRLSIL.

This clone was detected a few times. The rearrangement links TRBV5-1 to TRBJ1-4; possible D gene TRBD1, 6 bases. The V end lost 7 bases, the J end lost 3 bases, and 13 bases lay between the germline ends. The CDR3 totals 14 residues. Germline CDR1 reads SGHRS; CDR2 reads YFSETQ. The CDR3: CASSPSGANEKLFF. The DNA for the CDR3 is TGCGCCAGCTCACCCTCAGGGGCTAATGAAAAACTGTTTTTT.

J is TRBJ1-6 and V is TRBV3-1 (or the pseudogene TRBV3-2); possibly TRBD1 for D (5 bases). The CDR3 is made up of 15 amino acids. CDR1 LGHDT and CDR2 YNNKEL come from the germline V gene (reference sequence). The V and J ends lost 7 bases and 8 bases respectively, with 18 bases between them. The CDR3 here is CASTASRQGDSPLHF. The CDR3 DNA follows: TGTGCCAGCACCGCTTCTCGGCAGGGCGATTCACCCCTCCACTTT.

In nucleotides, the CDR3 is TGCGCCAGCAGCTTGCAACTAGCGGGGCGACAAGAGACCCAGTACTTC. It specifies CASSLQLAGRQETQYF. The chain recombines TRBV5-1 with TRBJ2-5, with 10 bases aligning to TRBD2. Trimming at V came to 1 base and at J to 2 bases, leaving 5 bases not matched to a gene. The CDR3 is 16 residues long. The germline V gene has CDR1 SGHRS and CDR2 YFSETQ.

The V call is TRBV3-1 (or the pseudogene TRBV3-2), the J call TRBJ1-1; the D gene is possibly TRBD1 (6 bases). Trimming stripped 1 base from V and 4 bases from J, with 13 bases between. This CDR3 has 15 amino acids. Germline-derived CDR1 and CDR2 are LGHDT and YNNKEL (reference sequence). The CDR3 loop is CASSQVQGGGTEAFF. CDR3 DNA sequence: TGTGCCAGCAGCCAAGTCCAGGGAGGGGGCACTGAAGCTTTCTTT.

The J gene is TRBJ1-5, the V gene TRBV2; TRBD1 is a possible D gene (6 bases). From germline, CDR1 is SNHLY and CDR2 FYNNEI. Trimming cost V 6 bases and J 4 bases, with 16 bases left between them. CDR3 length: 15 amino acids. The chain's CDR3 is CASSGGYRGNQPQHF. The CDR3 DNA reads as TGTGCCAGCAGCGGCGGCTATAGGGGGAATCAGCCCCAGCATTTT.

The V call is TRBV11-3, the J call TRBJ2-3; D is perhaps TRBD2 (6 bases). The CDR3 covers 14 residues. V gave up 5 bases and J gave up 2 bases, with 11 bases separating them. CDR1 and CDR2 from the germline V gene are SGHNT and YENEEA. The CDR3: CASSHRDSTDTQYF. The CDR3 nucleotides are TGTGCCAGCAGCCACCGGGACTCCACAGATACGCAGTATTTT. The whole variable domain, filled in from reference TRBV11-3 and TRBJ2-3, reads EAGVVQSPRYKIIEKKQPVAFWCNPISGHNTLYWYLQNLGQGPELLIRYENEEAVDDSQLPKDRFSAERLKGVDSTLKIQPAELGDSAVYLCASSHRDSTDTQYFGPGTRLTVL.

The rearrangement joins TRBV30 to TRBJ2-1; maybe TRBD1 (6 bases). V was trimmed by 8 bases and J by 4 bases, leaving 12 bases between them. The CDR3 is made up of 12 amino acids. Germline CDR1 is GTSNPN and CDR2 is SVGIG (reference sequence). The DNA of the CDR3 is TGTGCCGTCCTCAGGGGATACAATGAGCAGTTCTTC. Translation: CAVLRGYNEQFF.